The 11 T cell receptor beta chains presented below share a single source sample, sequenced in a study of response to subunit inactivated influenza vaccine. A single record per CDR3 protein comes from TCRdb applying MiXCR to the RT-PCR reads. The table includes around 750,000 distinct CDR3 sequences, over 20% detected once. The input for sequencing was PBMCs from blood, taken more than 4 days after vaccination. Source of these receptors: a man in his fifties or sixties who received an inactivated influenza vaccine.

This clonotype was counted only a few times. The J gene is TRBJ2-6, the V gene TRBV7-9, with D hard to call. Trimming pared 1 base from V and 0 bases from J, leaving 10 bases between. Per germline, CDR1 SEHNR and CDR2 FQNEAQ (reference sequence). CDR3 size: 17 residues. The CDR3 DNA reads as TGTGCCAGCAGCTTAGGACACGGAGCCTCTGGGGCCAACGTCCTGACTTTC. It codes for CASSLGHGASGANVLTF.

The chain joins TRBV5-1 to TRBJ2-7; weak D call: TRBD1 (6 bases). Germline loops: CDR1 SGHRS, CDR2 YFSETQ. CDR3 size: 13 residues. V lost 3 bases and J lost 5, with 12 bases in between. CDR3 residues: CASSSTGLHEQYF. For the CDR3, the DNA is TGCGCCAGCAGCTCAACAGGGTTACACGAGCAGTACTTC.

The gene calls are TRBV24-1 and TRBJ2-2; 10 bases fit TRBD1. V shed 4 bases and J 6 bases; nucleotides not matched to a gene: 7. Germline CDR1 and CDR2: KGHDR and SFDVKD. This CDR3 is 16 amino acids long. CDR3 residues: CATSEPSTGGPGELFF. Written as DNA, the CDR3 is TGTGCCACCAGTGAACCTTCGACAGGGGGCCCCGGGGAGCTGTTTTTT.

The DNA for the CDR3 is TGCGCCAGCAGTGTTAGACAGAGCACAGATACGCAGTATTTT. Its translation is CASSVRQSTDTQYF. The V and J genes are TRBV10-2 and TRBJ2-3; TRBD1 is a possible D gene (5 bases). The CDR3 totals 14 residues. Trimming pared 4 bases from V and 0 bases from J, leaving 8 bases between. The germline V gene encodes CDR1 WSHSY and CDR2 SAAADI.

The chain combines TRBV2 with TRBJ2-3; D possibly uses TRBD1 or TRBD2 (5 bases each). Germline lookup yields CDR1 SNHLY and CDR2 FYNNEI. Trimming left V 7 bases short and J 0 bases short, with 11 bases between. The CDR3 loop spans 14 amino acids. The CDR3 here is CASKRDLSTDTQYF. The CDR3 DNA is TGTGCCAGCAAACGGGACCTCAGCACAGATACGCAGTATTTT.

The chain recombines TRBV9 with TRBJ2-1; D is unresolved. This CDR3 has 16 amino acids. Germline V gene lookup returns CDR1 SGDLS and CDR2 YYNGEE. Trimming left V 0 bases short and J 5 bases short, with 15 bases between. CDR3 in DNA: TGTGCCAGCAGCGTAGCAGGTTGGGGATCGAACAATGAGCAGTTCTTC. The encoded protein is CASSVAGWGSNNEQFF.

This chain links TRBV20-1 with TRBJ2-3; 13 nucleotides align to TRBD2. The CDR3 spans 19 residues. Germline values: CDR1 DFQATT, CDR2 SNEGSKA (reference sequence). V lost 6 bases and J lost 5; bases outside the gene matches: 20. In DNA form, the CDR3 reads TGCAGTGCCTTTGGAGCCGGGACTAGCGGGAAGGAGAGTCAAGATACGCAGTATTTT. Amino acid sequence: CSAFGAGTSGKESQDTQYF.

The chain is built from TRBV6-2 or TRBV6-3 and TRBJ2-7; tentatively, D is TRBD2 (6 bases). This CDR3 contains 13 residues. Trimming pared 5 bases from V and 5 bases from J, leaving 13 bases between. Germline CDR1 is MNHEY and CDR2 is SVGEGT. The CDR3 nucleotides read TGTGCCAGCAGTGGGACTGCGAAGGACGAGCAGTACTTC. This sequence encodes CASSGTAKDEQYF.

The CDR3 DNA reads TGTGCCAGCAGTTTCTCAGGGGGTGTCGGGGAGCTGTTTTTT. Protein sequence: CASSFSGGVGELFF. This rearrangement joins TRBV7-9 to TRBJ2-2, with 7 bases lining up with TRBD1. The V gene's germline CDR1 is SEHNR and CDR2 FQNEAQ (reference sequence). The CDR3 is made up of 14 amino acids. The trim removed 6 bases at V and 7 bases at J, leaving 8 bases unmatched.

With regard to this clonotype: Its ends do not fully match the called genes, so a read error is possible. The rearrangement joins TRBV12-3 or TRBV12-4 to TRBJ1-1; the D is unclear. The CDR3 contains 12 residues. CDR3 region: CTSSLYATEAFF. DNA of the CDR3: TGTACCAGCAGTTTATACGCCACTGAAGCTTTCTTT.

Ten or more counts support this clonotype. The rearrangement links TRBV20-1 to TRBJ2-3, with a possible D match to TRBD1 (5 bases). Trimming stripped 5 bases from V and 0 bases from J, with 6 bases between. Germline V CDR1 and CDR2: DFQATT, SNEGSKA (reference sequence). The CDR3 is 12 amino acids. The DNA of the CDR3 is TGCAGTGCTGACAGTAGCACAGATACGCAGTATTTT. Amino acid sequence: CSADSSTDTQYF.